This is a list of T cell receptor beta chains from one sample in a study of blood T cell repertoires in COVID-19. Sequenced by immunoSEQ multiplex PCR; TCRdb stores in-frame clones only, minus some. The sample consists of about 300,000 clones, 85% to 90% of them appearing once. The sample consisted of PBMCs or T cells enriched from blood (not recorded which). The receptors derive from a woman aged 50 to 60 who had been exposed to COVID-19. CDR3s include the opening cysteine and the closing phenylalanine or tryptophan. Fields, in order: J gene, D gene, clone size, V gene, CDR3 DNA, CDR3 protein. A D gene is named only where the DNA matches it firmly. Only some rows state a clone size, as once, few, many or a class for expanded clones.

j_call: TRBJ2-3
d_call: .
clone_size: .
v_call: TRBV21-1
cdr3_nt: TGTGCCAGCAGCAAAGCGGGGACTAGCGGGGGGCCGAGCACAGATACGCAGTATTTT
cdr3_aa: CASSKAGTSGGPSTDTQYF

j_call: TRBJ2-1
d_call: TRBD1
clone_size: few
v_call: TRBV3-1/TRBV3-2
cdr3_nt: TGTGCCAGCAGGGGCGGACAGGGGGCAATAAATGAGCAGTTCTTC
cdr3_aa: CASRGGQGAINEQFF

j_call: TRBJ1-1
d_call: TRBD1
clone_size: .
v_call: TRBV6-6
cdr3_nt: TGTGCCAGCAGTTTCGACAGGGCGAACACTGAAGCTTTCTTT
cdr3_aa: CASSFDRANTEAFF

j_call: TRBJ1-1
d_call: .
clone_size: .
v_call: TRBV5-6
cdr3_nt: TGTGCCAGCAGCCCCGGACAGCTAAGAGGCACTGAAGCTTTCTTT
cdr3_aa: CASSPGQLRGTEAFF

j_call: TRBJ2-2
d_call: .
clone_size: .
v_call: TRBV29-1
cdr3_nt: TGCAGCGTCGAGACAGACACCGGGGAGCTGTTTTTT
cdr3_aa: CSVETDTGELFF

j_call: TRBJ1-1
d_call: .
clone_size: .
v_call: TRBV18
cdr3_nt: TGTGCCAGCTCACAAAAAACAGGGAAATCGGACACTGAAGCTTTCTTT
cdr3_aa: CASSQKTGKSDTEAFF

j_call: TRBJ2-1
d_call: TRBD2
clone_size: .
v_call: TRBV7-2
cdr3_nt: TGTGCCAGCAGCTTAGGAAGCGGGGGAGGCTACAATGAGCAGTTCTTC
cdr3_aa: CASSLGSGGGYNEQFF

j_call: TRBJ2-7
d_call: TRBD1
clone_size: .
v_call: TRBV28
cdr3_nt: TGTGCCAGCAGCGAGACGACAGGGCCCTACGAGCAGTACTTC
cdr3_aa: CASSETTGPYEQYF

j_call: TRBJ2-7
d_call: TRBD1
clone_size: .
v_call: TRBV28
cdr3_nt: TGTGCCACCACAGGGGGCTTTGAGCAGTACTTC
cdr3_aa: CATTGGFEQYF

j_call: TRBJ2-2
d_call: .
clone_size: .
v_call: TRBV27
cdr3_nt: TGTGCCAGCAGTTCCCGGGTCTCACACACCGGGGAGCTGTTTTTT
cdr3_aa: CASSSRVSHTGELFF

j_call: TRBJ1-1
d_call: .
clone_size: .
v_call: TRBV14
cdr3_nt: TGTGCCAGCAGCCGAAGCCTCAACAGGGAGAACACTGAAGCTTTCTTT
cdr3_aa: CASSRSLNRENTEAFF

j_call: TRBJ1-5
d_call: TRBD1
clone_size: few
v_call: TRBV19
cdr3_nt: TGTGCCAGTAGTAGTGACAGGGCCAATCAGCCCCAGCATTTT
cdr3_aa: CASSSDRANQPQHF

j_call: TRBJ1-1
d_call: .
clone_size: .
v_call: TRBV5-4
cdr3_nt: TGTGCCAGCAGCTCTCCGGCTCGGACAAATGAAGCTTTCTTT
cdr3_aa: CASSSPARTNEAFF

j_call: TRBJ1-3
d_call: .
clone_size: .
v_call: TRBV29-1
cdr3_nt: TGCAGCGTTGAAGACGGTAGGGGTAACACCATATATTTT
cdr3_aa: CSVEDGRGNTIYF

j_call: TRBJ2-2
d_call: .
clone_size: .
v_call: TRBV2
cdr3_nt: TGTGCCAGCGGATTAGGACTGGTAGTAAGGGAGCTGTTTTTT
cdr3_aa: CASGLGLVVRELFF

j_call: TRBJ2-5
d_call: .
clone_size: .
v_call: TRBV9
cdr3_nt: TGTGCCAGCAGCGTAGGAGACAGGCTACGAGAGACCCAGTACTTC
cdr3_aa: CASSVGDRLRETQYF

j_call: TRBJ2-7
d_call: TRBD2
clone_size: .
v_call: TRBV5-6
cdr3_nt: TGTGCCAGCAGCCTACTAGCGGGGCGGATCTCCTACGAGCAGTACTTC
cdr3_aa: CASSLLAGRISYEQYF

j_call: TRBJ2-1
d_call: TRBD1
clone_size: .
v_call: TRBV30
cdr3_nt: TGTGCTGGGACAGGGGGCTGGTTATTATATGAGCAGTTCTTC
cdr3_aa: CAGTGGWLLYEQFF

j_call: TRBJ2-1
d_call: TRBD2
clone_size: .
v_call: TRBV7-2
cdr3_nt: TGTGCCAGCAGCCTCTTGGCGGGGGGGCCGACCAATGAGCAGTTCTTC
cdr3_aa: CASSLLAGGPTNEQFF

j_call: TRBJ2-7
d_call: TRBD1
clone_size: .
v_call: TRBV30
cdr3_nt: TGTGCCTGGGACAGGGGGCTGTCCTACGAGCAGTACTTC
cdr3_aa: CAWDRGLSYEQYF

j_call: TRBJ2-7
d_call: .
clone_size: .
v_call: TRBV14
cdr3_nt: TGTGCCAGCAGCCCTTTACAGGGCCCCAGCGAGCAGTACTTC
cdr3_aa: CASSPLQGPSEQYF

j_call: TRBJ2-7
d_call: TRBD1
clone_size: .
v_call: TRBV6-5
cdr3_nt: TGTGCCAGCAGACGGGACAGGGGCTCCTACGAGCAGTACTTC
cdr3_aa: CASRRDRGSYEQYF

j_call: TRBJ1-6
d_call: .
clone_size: few
v_call: TRBV6-1
cdr3_nt: TGTGCCAGCAGTGAGGTCGAGGGTTCCTATAATTCACCCCTCCACTTT
cdr3_aa: CASSEVEGSYNSPLHF

j_call: TRBJ2-6
d_call: .
clone_size: once
v_call: TRBV2
cdr3_nt: TGTGCCAGCAGCACTGGGGGGTCTGGGGCCAACGTCCTGACTTTC
cdr3_aa: CASSTGGSGANVLTF

j_call: TRBJ1-2
d_call: TRBD1
clone_size: few
v_call: TRBV5-4
cdr3_nt: TGTGCCAGCAGCCTTTGGGGGCAGGGGGCGAACTATGGCTACACCTTC
cdr3_aa: CASSLWGQGANYGYTF

j_call: TRBJ2-1
d_call: TRBD2
clone_size: .
v_call: TRBV7-2
cdr3_nt: TGTGCCAGCAGCTTACAGCCAGCGGGGGGAGGTGAGCAGTTCTTC
cdr3_aa: CASSLQPAGGGEQFF

j_call: TRBJ2-3
d_call: .
clone_size: once
v_call: TRBV28
cdr3_nt: TGTGCCAGCAGTCTACAGGCTTCGCGCACAGATACGCAGTATTTT
cdr3_aa: CASSLQASRTDTQYF

j_call: TRBJ2-7
d_call: TRBD1
clone_size: .
v_call: TRBV27
cdr3_nt: TGTGCCAGCAGTTCGGGGACAGAGGCCTACGAGCAGTACTTC
cdr3_aa: CASSSGTEAYEQYF

j_call: TRBJ1-1
d_call: .
clone_size: .
v_call: TRBV15
cdr3_nt: TGTGCCACCAGCAGAGATTTAGTAGGGGTGGGCACTGAAGCTTTCTTT
cdr3_aa: CATSRDLVGVGTEAFF

j_call: TRBJ2-3
d_call: .
clone_size: .
v_call: TRBV20-1
cdr3_nt: TGCAGTGCCAAAACCAGAGATACGCAGTATTTT
cdr3_aa: CSAKTRDTQYF

j_call: TRBJ1-5
d_call: .
clone_size: .
v_call: TRBV12-3/TRBV12-4
cdr3_nt: TGTGCCAGCAGTTACAGAGTCGGTCAGCCCCAGCATTTT
cdr3_aa: CASSYRVGQPQHF

j_call: TRBJ1-1
d_call: .
clone_size: .
v_call: TRBV5-1
cdr3_nt: TGCGCCAGCAGCTTGGCTGGCCGTCCAACGACTGAAGCTTTCTTT
cdr3_aa: CASSLAGRPTTEAFF

j_call: TRBJ2-3
d_call: TRBD2
clone_size: .
v_call: TRBV4-1
cdr3_nt: TGCGCCAGCAGCCAAGTCAAGCTAGCGGGGGGGCTAGATACGCAGTATTTT
cdr3_aa: CASSQVKLAGGLDTQYF

j_call: TRBJ1-3
d_call: .
clone_size: once
v_call: TRBV11-2
cdr3_nt: TGTGCCAGCACCAACCTTCGGGAGTCTGGAAACACCATATATTTT
cdr3_aa: CASTNLRESGNTIYF

j_call: TRBJ1-1
d_call: TRBD1
clone_size: .
v_call: TRBV5-4
cdr3_nt: TGTGCCAGCAGCTCCGACAGGGGGACTGAAGCTTTCTTT
cdr3_aa: CASSSDRGTEAFF

j_call: TRBJ2-7
d_call: TRBD1
clone_size: .
v_call: TRBV27
cdr3_nt: TGTGCCAGCAGCCACCGTCCGGGACAGGGACCCTACGAGCAGTACTTC
cdr3_aa: CASSHRPGQGPYEQYF

j_call: TRBJ2-5
d_call: .
clone_size: .
v_call: TRBV28
cdr3_nt: TGTGCCAGCAGTTCTCCGACAGCGCCGTGGGCCCAGTACTTC
cdr3_aa: CASSSPTAPWAQYF

j_call: TRBJ2-2
d_call: .
clone_size: .
v_call: TRBV27
cdr3_nt: TGTGCCAGCAGCCTTAGGGGGTCAGTGGGAACCGGGGAGCTGTTTTTT
cdr3_aa: CASSLRGSVGTGELFF

j_call: TRBJ1-1
d_call: TRBD1
clone_size: once
v_call: TRBV5-1
cdr3_nt: TGCGCCAGCAGCTTGGAAGGGACAGGGGCGAACACTGAAGCTTTCTTT
cdr3_aa: CASSLEGTGANTEAFF

j_call: TRBJ1-5
d_call: TRBD1
clone_size: .
v_call: TRBV3-1/TRBV3-2
cdr3_nt: TGTGCCAGCAGCCAAGGGACAGGCTGGCGGCCCCAGCATTTT
cdr3_aa: CASSQGTGWRPQHF

j_call: TRBJ1-3
d_call: TRBD1
clone_size: .
v_call: TRBV5-1
cdr3_nt: TGCGCCAGCAGACCGGACAGGGCTTCTGGAAACACCATATATTTT
cdr3_aa: CASRPDRASGNTIYF